This TCR beta chain was sequenced in a study of shared clonotypes between healthy human individuals. Study-level information: Those who served as donors were a couple of women and a few men between the ages of 18 and 49. Each donor's CD8 memory used one plate, CD8 naive two, each CD4 subset three.

Overall study findings and caveats: Genetic and exposure-history diversity was limited by the small donor number. Between a handful of donors, naive CD4 clonotypes were shared at a level of approximately 5%.

On this clone itself: What it binds is not known.

Profiled with immunoSEQ multiplex PCR; TCRdb holds only in-frame clones, not every one. The sample comprises under 200,000 clones, 80% to 95% of which are singletons, and about 0.07% rests with the top ten. This TCR was recovered from a woman in her twenties or thirties in good health. Sequenced sample: naive CD4+ T cells sorted from blood. The subset denotes: CD45RA+ positively selected.

CDR3 loop: CASKPGGAGYGYTF. CDR3 bases: TGTGCCAGCAAGCCAGGGGGCGCGGGCTATGGCTACACCTTC. This rearrangement joins TRBV6-6 to TRBJ1-2; 8 nucleotides match TRBD1. CDR1 and CDR2 from the germline V gene are MNHNY and SVGAGI (reference sequence). CDR3 length equals 14 residues. V trimming: 7 bases; J trimming: 4 bases; junction bases outside the gene matches: 8.